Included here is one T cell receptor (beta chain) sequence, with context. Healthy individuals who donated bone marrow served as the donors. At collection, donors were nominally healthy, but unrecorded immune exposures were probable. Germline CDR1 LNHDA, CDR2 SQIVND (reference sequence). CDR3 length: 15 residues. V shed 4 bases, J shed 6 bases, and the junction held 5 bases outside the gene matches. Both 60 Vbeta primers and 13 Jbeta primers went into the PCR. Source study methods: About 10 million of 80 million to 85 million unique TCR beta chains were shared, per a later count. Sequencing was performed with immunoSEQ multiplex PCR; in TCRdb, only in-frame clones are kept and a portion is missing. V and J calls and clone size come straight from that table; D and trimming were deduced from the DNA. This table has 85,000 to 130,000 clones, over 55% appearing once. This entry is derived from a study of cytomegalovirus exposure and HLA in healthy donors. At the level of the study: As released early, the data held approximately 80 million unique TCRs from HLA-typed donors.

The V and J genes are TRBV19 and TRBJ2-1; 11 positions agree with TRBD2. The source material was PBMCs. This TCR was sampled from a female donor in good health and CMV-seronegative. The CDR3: CASSRLAGGFNEQFF. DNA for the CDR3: TGTGCCAGTAGTAGGTTAGCGGGAGGGTTCAATGAGCAGTTCTTC.